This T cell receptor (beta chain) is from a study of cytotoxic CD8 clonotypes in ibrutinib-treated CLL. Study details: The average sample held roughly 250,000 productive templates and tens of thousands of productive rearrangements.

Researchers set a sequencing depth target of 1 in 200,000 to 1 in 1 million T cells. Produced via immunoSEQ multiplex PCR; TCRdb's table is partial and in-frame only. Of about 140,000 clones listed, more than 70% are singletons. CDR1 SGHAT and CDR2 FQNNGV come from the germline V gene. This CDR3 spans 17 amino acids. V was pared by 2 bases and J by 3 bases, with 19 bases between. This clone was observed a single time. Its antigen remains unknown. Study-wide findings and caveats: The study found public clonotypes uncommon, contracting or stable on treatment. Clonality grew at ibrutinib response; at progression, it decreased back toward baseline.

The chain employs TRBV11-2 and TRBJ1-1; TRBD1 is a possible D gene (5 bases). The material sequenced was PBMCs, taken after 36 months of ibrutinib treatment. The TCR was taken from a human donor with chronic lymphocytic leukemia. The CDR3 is CASSLYLVRVRHTEAFF. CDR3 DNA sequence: TGTGCCAGCAGCTTATACCTCGTCAGGGTGCGGCACACTGAAGCTTTCTTT. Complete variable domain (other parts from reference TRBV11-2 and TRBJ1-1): EAGVAQSPRYKIIEKRQSVAFWCNPISGHATLYWYQQILGQGPKLLIQFQNNGVVDDSQLPKDRFSAERLKGVDSTLKIQPAKLEDSAVYLCASSLYLVRVRHTEAFFGQGTRLTVV.